The 8 T cell receptor beta chains listed next were all sequenced from one sample in a study of blood T cell repertoires in COVID-19. Method: immunoSEQ multiplex PCR; TCRdb's copy keeps in-frame clones and lacks some. The data contain about 200,000 clones, roughly 89% of them seen just once; the ten biggest clones take up 2% to 2.5%. The sequenced material came from peripheral blood. The receptor set was obtained from a man younger than 40 who had recovered from COVID-19.

The J gene is TRBJ2-7, the V gene TRBV6-5; 9 nucleotides line up with TRBD1. CDR3 length: 14 residues. V lost 7 bases to trimming and J lost 0 bases; unmatched junction nucleotides: 4. Per germline, CDR1 MNHEY and CDR2 SVGAGI. The CDR3: CASTTGGSSYEQYF. The CDR3 region has the DNA TGTGCCAGCACGACAGGGGGAAGCTCCTACGAGCAGTACTTC.

J is TRBJ1-2 and V is TRBV27; 9 bases agree with TRBD1. The CDR3 loop spans 15 amino acids. Germline CDR1 reads MNHEY; CDR2 reads SMNVEV (reference sequence). The trim removed 8 bases at V and 5 bases at J, leaving 12 bases unmatched. CDR3 in amino acids: CASVRGQGRWYGYTF. The CDR3 DNA reads as TGTGCCAGCGTGAGGGGACAGGGTCGATGGTATGGCTACACCTTC.

The chain couples TRBV25-1 to TRBJ1-1; 8 nucleotides match TRBD1. The V gene's germline CDR1 is MGHDK and CDR2 SYGVNS. The V segment lost 6 bases and the J segment 6 bases; nucleotides outside the gene matches: 6. This CDR3 has 13 residues. CDR3 sequence reads: CASSRQGRAEAFF. The CDR3 nucleotides read TGTGCCAGCAGCCGACAGGGGCGGGCTGAAGCTTTCTTT. The full variable domain, rest sourced from reference TRBV25-1 and TRBJ1-1, is EADIYQTPRYLVIGTGKKITLECSQTMGHDKMYWYQQDPGMELHLIHYSYGVNSTEKGDLSSESTVSRIRTEHFPLTLESARPSHTSQYLCASSRQGRAEAFFGQGTRLTVV.

The chain links TRBV30 to TRBJ1-6; no definite D call. Germline V lookup: CDR1 GTSNPN, CDR2 SVGIG (reference sequence). Between the trimmed V and J ends, which lost 2 bases and 6 bases, there was a span of 5 bases. The CDR3 contains 12 residues. This CDR3 is CAWSKLNSPLHF. CDR3 nucleotide sequence: TGTGCCTGGAGTAAACTTAATTCACCCCTCCACTTT.

The chain carries TRBV6-5 and TRBJ1-5; D is possibly TRBD1 (6 bases). Germline CDR1 is MNHEY and CDR2 is SVGAGI. Deletions cut 5 bases from V and 1 base from J, with 12 bases between. This CDR3 contains 15 residues. CDR3 region: CASSSQQGSNQPQHF. The CDR3 nucleotides are TGTGCCAGCAGTAGCCAACAGGGAAGCAATCAGCCCCAGCATTTT.

A remark on this clone: Other nucleotide sequences from this sample produce the same CDR3. The chain recombines TRBV6-5 with TRBJ1-4, with D possibly matching TRBD1 (6 bases). Deletions cut 3 bases from V and 6 bases from J, with 11 bases between. Germline-derived CDR1 and CDR2 are MNHEY and SVGAGI. The CDR3 totals 14 residues. The CDR3 DNA reads as TGTGCCAGCAGTTATCGGGGGGCAGATGAAAAACTGTTTTTT. It codes for CASSYRGADEKLFF.

The V call is TRBV6-5, the J call TRBJ1-3; 9 positions agree with TRBD1. Looked up from germline, CDR1 is MNHEY and CDR2 is SVGAGI. V lost 0 bases and J lost 4; bases outside the gene matches: 4. The CDR3 length is 16 residues. CDR3 residues: CASSYSTGGGGNTIYF. Here the CDR3 DNA reads TGTGCCAGCAGTTACTCTACAGGGGGCGGCGGAAACACCATATATTTT.

The CDR3 DNA reads TGTGCAAGTCACGTGGACAGGGGGCAAGGGCCTGGGGCCAACGTCCTGACTTTC. This codes for CASHVDRGQGPGANVLTF. The chain combines TRBV12-2 with TRBJ2-6; the table's D call, TRBD1, has no DNA check behind it. TRBV12-2 is a known pseudogene. This CDR3 spans 18 amino acids.